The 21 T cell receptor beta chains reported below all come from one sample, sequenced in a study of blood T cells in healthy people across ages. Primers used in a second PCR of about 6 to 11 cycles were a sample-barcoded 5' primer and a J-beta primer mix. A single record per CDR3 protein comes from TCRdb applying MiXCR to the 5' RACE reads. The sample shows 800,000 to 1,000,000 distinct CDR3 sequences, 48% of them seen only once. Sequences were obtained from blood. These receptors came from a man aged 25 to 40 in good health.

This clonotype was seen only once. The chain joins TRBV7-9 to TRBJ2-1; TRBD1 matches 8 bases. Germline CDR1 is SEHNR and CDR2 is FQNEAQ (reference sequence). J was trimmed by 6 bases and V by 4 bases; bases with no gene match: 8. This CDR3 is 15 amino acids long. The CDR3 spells CASSSAGGRFNEQFF. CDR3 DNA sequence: TGTGCCAGCAGCTCCGCAGGGGGCCGTTTCAATGAGCAGTTCTTC.

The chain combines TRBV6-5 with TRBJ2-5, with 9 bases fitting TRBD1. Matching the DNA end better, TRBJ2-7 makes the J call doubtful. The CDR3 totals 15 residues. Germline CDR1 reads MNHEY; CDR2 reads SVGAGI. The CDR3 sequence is CASSYRGQGGYEQYF. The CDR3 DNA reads TGTGCCAGCAGTTATAGGGGACAGGGTGGTTACGAGCAGTACTTC.

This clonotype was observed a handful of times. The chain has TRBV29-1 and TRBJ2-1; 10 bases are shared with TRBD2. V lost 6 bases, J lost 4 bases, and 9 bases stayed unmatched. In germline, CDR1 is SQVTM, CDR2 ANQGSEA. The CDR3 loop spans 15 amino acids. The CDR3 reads CSVPRPGLAYNEQFF. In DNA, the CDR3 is TGCAGCGTCCCCCGCCCGGGACTAGCGTACAATGAGCAGTTCTTC.

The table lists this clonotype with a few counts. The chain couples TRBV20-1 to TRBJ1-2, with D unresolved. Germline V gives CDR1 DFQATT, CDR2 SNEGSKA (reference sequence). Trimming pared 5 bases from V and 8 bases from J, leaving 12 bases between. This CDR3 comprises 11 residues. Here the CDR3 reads CSAVTTSGYTF. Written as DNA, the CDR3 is TGCAGTGCTGTTACGACGTCCGGCTACACCTTC.

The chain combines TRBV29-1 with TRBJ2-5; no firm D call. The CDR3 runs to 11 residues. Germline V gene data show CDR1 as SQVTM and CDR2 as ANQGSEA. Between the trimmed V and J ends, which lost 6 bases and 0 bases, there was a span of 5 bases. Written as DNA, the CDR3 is TGCAGCGTCTTTAACCAAGAGACCCAGTACTTC. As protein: CSVFNQETQYF.

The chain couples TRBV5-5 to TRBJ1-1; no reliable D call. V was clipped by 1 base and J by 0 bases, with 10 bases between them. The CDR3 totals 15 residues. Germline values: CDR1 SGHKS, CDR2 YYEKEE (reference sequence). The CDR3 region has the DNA TGTGCCAGCAGCTTGACCTACGAGATGAACACTGAAGCTTTCTTT. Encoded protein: CASSLTYEMNTEAFF.

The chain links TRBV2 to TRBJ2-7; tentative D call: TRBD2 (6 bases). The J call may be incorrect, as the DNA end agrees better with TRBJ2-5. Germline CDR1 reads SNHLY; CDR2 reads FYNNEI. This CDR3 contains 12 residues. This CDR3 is CASSAGEATQYF. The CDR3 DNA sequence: TGTGCCAGCAGTGCGGGGGAGGCGACCCAGTACTTC.

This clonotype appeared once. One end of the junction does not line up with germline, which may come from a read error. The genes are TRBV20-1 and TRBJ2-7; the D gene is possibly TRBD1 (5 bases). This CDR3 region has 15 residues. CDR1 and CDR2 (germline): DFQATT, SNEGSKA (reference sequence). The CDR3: CSVRDQGTSSYEQYF. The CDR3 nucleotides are TGCAGTGTTAGAGATCAGGGAACCTCTTCCTACGAGCAGTACTTC.

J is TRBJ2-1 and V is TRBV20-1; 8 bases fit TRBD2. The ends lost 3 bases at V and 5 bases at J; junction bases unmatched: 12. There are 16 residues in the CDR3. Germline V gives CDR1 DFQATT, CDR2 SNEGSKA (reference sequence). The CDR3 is CSASGTSGRPHNEQFF. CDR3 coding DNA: TGCAGTGCTAGTGGGACGAGCGGGAGACCCCACAATGAGCAGTTCTTC.

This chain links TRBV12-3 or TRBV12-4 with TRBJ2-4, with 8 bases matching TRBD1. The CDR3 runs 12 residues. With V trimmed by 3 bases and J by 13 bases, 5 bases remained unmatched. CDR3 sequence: CASSFATGEQYF. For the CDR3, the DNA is TGTGCCAGCAGTTTCGCGACAGGGGAGCAGTACTTC.

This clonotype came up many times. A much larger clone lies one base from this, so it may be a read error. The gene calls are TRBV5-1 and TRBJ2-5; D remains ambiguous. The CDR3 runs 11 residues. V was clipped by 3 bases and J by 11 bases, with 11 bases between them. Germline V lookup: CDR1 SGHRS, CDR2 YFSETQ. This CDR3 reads CASSSANEQYF. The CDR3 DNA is TGCGCCAGCAGCTCAGCAAATGAGCAGTACTTC.

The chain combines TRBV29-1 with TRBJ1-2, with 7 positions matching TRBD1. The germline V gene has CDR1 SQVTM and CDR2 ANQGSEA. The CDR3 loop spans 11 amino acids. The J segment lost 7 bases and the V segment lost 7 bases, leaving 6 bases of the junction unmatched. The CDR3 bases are TGCAGCGGGGGGACAGACGGTGGCTACACCTTC. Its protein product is CSGGTDGGYTF. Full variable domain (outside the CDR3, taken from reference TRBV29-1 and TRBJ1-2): SAVISQKPSRDICQRGTSLTIQCQVDSQVTMMFWYRQQPGQSLTLIATANQGSEATYESGFVIDKFPISRPNLTFSTLTVSNMSPEDSSIYLCSGGTDGGYTFGSGTRLTVV.

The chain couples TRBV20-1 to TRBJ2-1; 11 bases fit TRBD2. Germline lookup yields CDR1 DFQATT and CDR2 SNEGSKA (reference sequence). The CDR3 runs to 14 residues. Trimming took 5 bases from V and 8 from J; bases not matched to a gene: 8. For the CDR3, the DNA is TGCAGTGCTCCAACTAGCGGGAGTTTCTATGAGCAGTTCTTC. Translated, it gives CSAPTSGSFYEQFF.

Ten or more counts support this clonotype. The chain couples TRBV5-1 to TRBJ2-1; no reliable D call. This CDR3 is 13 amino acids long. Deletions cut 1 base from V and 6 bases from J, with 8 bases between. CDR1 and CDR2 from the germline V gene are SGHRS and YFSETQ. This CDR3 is CASSLNGRNEQFF. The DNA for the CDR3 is TGCGCCAGCAGCTTGAACGGGCGCAATGAGCAGTTCTTC.

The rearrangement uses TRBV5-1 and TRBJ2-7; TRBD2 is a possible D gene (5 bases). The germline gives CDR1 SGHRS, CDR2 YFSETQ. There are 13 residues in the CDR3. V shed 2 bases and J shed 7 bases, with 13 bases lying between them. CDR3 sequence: CASSLRGSEEQYF. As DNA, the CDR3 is TGCGCCAGCAGCTTACGGGGATCGGAAGAGCAGTACTTC.

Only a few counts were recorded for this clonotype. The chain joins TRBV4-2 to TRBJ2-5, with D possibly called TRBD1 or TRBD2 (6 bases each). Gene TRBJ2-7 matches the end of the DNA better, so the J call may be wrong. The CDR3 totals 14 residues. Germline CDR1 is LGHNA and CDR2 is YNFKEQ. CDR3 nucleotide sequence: TGTGCCAGCAGCCAAGGATGGGGGGCCCACGAGCAGTACTTC. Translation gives CASSQGWGAHEQYF.

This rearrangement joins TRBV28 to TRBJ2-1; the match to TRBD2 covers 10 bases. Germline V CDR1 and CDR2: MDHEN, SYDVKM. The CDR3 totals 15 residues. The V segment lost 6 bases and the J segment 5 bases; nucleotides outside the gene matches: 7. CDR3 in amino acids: CASRSSGGRDNEQFF. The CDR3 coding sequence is TGTGCCAGCAGGTCTAGCGGGGGCAGGGACAATGAGCAGTTCTTC.

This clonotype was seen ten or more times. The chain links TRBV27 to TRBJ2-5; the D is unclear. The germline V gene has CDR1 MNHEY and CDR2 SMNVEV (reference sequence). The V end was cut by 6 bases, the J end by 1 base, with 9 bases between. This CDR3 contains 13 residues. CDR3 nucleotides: TGTGCCAGCAGGCCTGCAGTCCAAGAGACCCAGTACTTC. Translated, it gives CASRPAVQETQYF.

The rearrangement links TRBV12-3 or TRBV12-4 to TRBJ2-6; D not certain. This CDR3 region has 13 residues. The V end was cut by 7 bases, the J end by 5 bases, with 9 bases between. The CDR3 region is CASTRRWANVLTF. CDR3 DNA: TGTGCCAGCACCCGGCGGTGGGCCAACGTCCTGACTTTC.

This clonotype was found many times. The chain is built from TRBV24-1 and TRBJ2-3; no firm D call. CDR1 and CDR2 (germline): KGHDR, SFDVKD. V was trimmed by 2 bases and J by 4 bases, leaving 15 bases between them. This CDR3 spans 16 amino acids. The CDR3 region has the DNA TGTGCCACCAGTGATTCCTCAGCAGCTAGTCCAGATACGCAGTATTTT. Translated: CATSDSSAASPDTQYF.

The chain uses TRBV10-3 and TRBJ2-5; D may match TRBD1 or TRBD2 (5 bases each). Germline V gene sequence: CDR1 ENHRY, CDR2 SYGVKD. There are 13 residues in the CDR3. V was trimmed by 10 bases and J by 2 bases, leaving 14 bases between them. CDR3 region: CATRDGLQETQYF. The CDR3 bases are TGTGCCACCCGGGACGGACTGCAAGAGACCCAGTACTTC.